The rows below give T cell receptor beta chains drawn from one sample of a study of T cell repertoires and HLA-DP antigens. These receptors' antigens are unknown. The assay was immunoSEQ multiplex PCR, and TCRdb's table has in-frame clones only and misses some. This sample has roughly 120,000 clones, with about 91% found just once. The sequenced sample consisted of CD4+ T cells from PBMCs. The receptors derive from a woman aged 18-29 years in good health and CMV-seronegative. CDR3s include the opening cysteine and the closing phenylalanine or tryptophan. D genes are given only for firm matches. Clone size is shown for a subset of rows, as once, few, many or a class of expanded clone.

-,TRBV6-1,TRBJ1-1,-,14,TGTGCCAGCACTTCTACAGGGAGGGGAACTGAAGCTTTCTTT,CASTSTGRGTEAFF
-,TRBV15,TRBJ2-5,-,14,TGTGCCACCAGCAGCGGGACATACCAAGAGACCCAGTACTTC,CATSSGTYQETQYF
-,TRBV5-1,TRBJ2-2,-,16,TGCGCCAGCAGCATCCTCCAGCGGGTAAATACCGGGGAGCTGTTTTTT,CASSILQRVNTGELFF
TRBD2,TRBV10-3,TRBJ2-3,-,17,TGTGCCATCAGACCGGGACTAGCGGGGGGAACCACAGATACGCAGTATTTT,CAIRPGLAGGTTDTQYF
-,TRBV18,TRBJ2-5,-,12,TGTGCCAGCTCAGGCCAGAGGGAGACCCAGTACTTC,CASSGQRETQYF
-,TRBV30,TRBJ2-4,-,13,TGTGCCTGGAGGGAGGGGGGACGGAACATTCAGTACTTC,CAWREGGRNIQYF
-,TRBV9,TRBJ1-3,-,17,TGTGCCAGCAGCCCAAGAACGGGACGAAGCTCTGGAAACACCATATATTTT,CASSPRTGRSSGNTIYF
TRBD1,TRBV6-5,TRBJ1-1,once,14,TGTGCCAGCAGTTACCAGGGGGGGAACACTGAAGCTTTCTTT,CASSYQGGNTEAFF
-,TRBV14,TRBJ2-1,-,14,TGTGCCAGCAGCCAAGCGGCGGTCTACAATGAGCAGTTCTTC,CASSQAAVYNEQFF
-,TRBV7-3,TRBJ2-4,-,17,TGTGCCAGCAGCGAGAATACGCTGACGCTTGCCAAAAACATTCAGTACTTC,CASSENTLTLAKNIQYF
-,TRBV19,TRBJ2-6,-,14,TGTGCCAGTAGTCAGATAACTGGGGCCAACGTCCTGACTTTC,CASSQITGANVLTF
-,TRBV7-2,TRBJ1-5,-,15,TGTGCCAGCAGCCCGGGACAAGGGGGTAATCAGCCCCAGCATTTT,CASSPGQGGNQPQHF
TRBD2,TRBV27,TRBJ2-3,once,16,TGTGCCAGCAGTTTTTATAGCGGGAGTAAGACAGATACGCAGTATTTT,CASSFYSGSKTDTQYF
-,TRBV7-2,TRBJ1-5,-,16,TGTGCCAGCAGCTTAGTTACAGCCTATAGCAATCAGCCCCAGCATTTT,CASSLVTAYSNQPQHF
TRBD1,TRBV28,TRBJ2-3,-,16,TGTGCCAGCAACCCGACAGGGGGCGCGAGCACAGATACGCAGTATTTT,CASNPTGGASTDTQYF
TRBD1,TRBV5-1,TRBJ2-6,-,15,TGCGCCAGCAGCTTAACAGGGGTCGGGGCCAACGTCCTGACTTTC,CASSLTGVGANVLTF
-,TRBV9,TRBJ1-3,-,16,TGTGCCAGCAGCGCATCGCGGTCAGCGAGGGGAAACACCATATATTTT,CASSASRSARGNTIYF
-,TRBV25-1,TRBJ1-5,-,17,TGTGCCAGCAACATCCAGTGGGGCGCAGGCCAGGATCAGCCCCAGCATTTT,CASNIQWGAGQDQPQHF
-,TRBV11-3,TRBJ2-2,-,16,TGTGCCAGCAGCTTAGATGCGGTGAAGGGGGCCGGGGAGCTGTTTTTT,CASSLDAVKGAGELFF
TRBD1,TRBV29-1,TRBJ1-4,-,14,TGCAGCGTCACGACAGGGCCCACTAATGAAAAACTGTTTTTT,CSVTTGPTNEKLFF
-,TRBV9,TRBJ1-3,-,14,TGTGCCAGCAGCGTAACGTTCGCTGGAAACACCATATATTTT,CASSVTFAGNTIYF
TRBD2,TRBV25-1,TRBJ2-3,few,16,TGTGCCAGCAGTGATCCCCCGGGGGGGAATACAGATACGCAGTATTTT,CASSDPPGGNTDTQYF
-,TRBV5-1,TRBJ1-1,-,16,TGCGCCAGCAGCTCGGATACAGGGTTGGGGAACACTGAAGCTTTCTTT,CASSSDTGLGNTEAFF
-,TRBV2,TRBJ1-3,-,14,TGTGCCAGCACAGCTTCACCCTCTGGAAACACCATATATTTT,CASTASPSGNTIYF
-,TRBV7-8,TRBJ1-1,once,15,TGTGCCAGCAGCTTATCTCCCGGGGGCGGCACTGAAGCTTTCTTT,CASSLSPGGGTEAFF
TRBD2,TRBV7-2,TRBJ2-2,once,16,TGTGCCAGCAGCTTATGCGGGGGGGAGAGCACCGGGGAGCTGTTTTTT,CASSLCGGESTGELFF
TRBD1,TRBV18,TRBJ1-2,-,14,TGTGCCAGCTCACCACAGACAGGGCCCTCCGGCTACACCTTC,CASSPQTGPSGYTF
-,TRBV7-6,TRBJ2-6,-,16,TGTGCCAGCAGCTCACAGGGAATTCGTGGGGCCAACGTCCTGACTTTC,CASSSQGIRGANVLTF
TRBD1,TRBV7-2,TRBJ1-2,-,15,TGTGCCAGCAGCTCCCGACAGGGCTTTAGCTATGGCTACACCTTC,CASSSRQGFSYGYTF
TRBD2,TRBV12-5,TRBJ2-7,many,17,TGTGCTAGTGGTTTGCGGACTAGCGGGCGCGACACCTACGAGCAGTACTTC,CASGLRTSGRDTYEQYF
TRBD1,TRBV7-3,TRBJ2-7,-,14,TGTGCCAGCAGCTTAGGCAGGGGGAACTACGAGCAGTACTTC,CASSLGRGNYEQYF
TRBD1,TRBV28,TRBJ1-1,-,13,TGTGCCAGCAGTATTGCGGACAGGGGGGAAGCTTTCTTT,CASSIADRGEAFF
TRBD1,TRBV2,TRBJ1-4,-,14,TGTGCCAGCAGCGCACAGGGGACGGCTGAAAAACTGTTTTTT,CASSAQGTAEKLFF
-,TRBV18,TRBJ1-1,once,15,TGTGCCAGCTCACAAGTGACAAATATGAACACTGAAGCTTTCTTT,CASSQVTNMNTEAFF
TRBD2,TRBV4-3,TRBJ2-3,-,16,TGCGCCAGCAGCCAAGCCCCTAGCGGGGGGACAGATACGCAGTATTTT,CASSQAPSGGTDTQYF
-,TRBV29-1,TRBJ2-5,-,14,TGCAGCGTTGCAGGGAGGCTGTCGCAAGAGACCCAGTACTTC,CSVAGRLSQETQYF
-,TRBV6-6,TRBJ1-3,-,14,TGTGCCAGCTGGGACACGCTCTCTGGAAACACCATATATTTT,CASWDTLSGNTIYF
-,TRBV5-8,TRBJ1-3,-,14,TGTGCCAGCAGACTGATGGGCTCTGGAAACACCATATATTTT,CASRLMGSGNTIYF
-,TRBV5-1,TRBJ2-1,-,14,TGCGCCAGCAGCTTCCTAGTGGGCGAGTATGAGCAGTTCTTC,CASSFLVGEYEQFF
-,TRBV28,TRBJ2-4,-,15,TGTGCCAGCGAGGGGGGCATGCTAGCCAAAAACATTCAGTACTTC,CASEGGMLAKNIQYF
-,TRBV5-6,TRBJ1-2,-,13,TGTGCCAGCATCAGGGGAACTAACTATGGCTACACCTTC,CASIRGTNYGYTF
TRBD2,TRBV10-3,TRBJ2-7,-,16,TGTGCCATCAGTGTGGGTAGCGGGAATGCTATGGGCGAGCAGTACTTC,CAISVGSGNAMGEQYF
TRBD1,TRBV30,TRBJ2-1,-,17,TGTGCCTGGATAAAAGCCCCGACAGGGAATCAGGACAATGAGCAGTTCTTC,CAWIKAPTGNQDNEQFF
-,TRBV5-5,TRBJ2-7,-,15,TGTGCCAGCAGCCCATTGGAGTTTAGCTCCTACGAGCAGTACTTC,CASSPLEFSSYEQYF
TRBD2,TRBV4-1,TRBJ2-1,-,18,TGCGCCAGCAGCCAGATAGGAGCGGGGGGGCGCCCCGGGAATGAGCAGTTCTTC,CASSQIGAGGRPGNEQFF
-,TRBV11-2,TRBJ2-5,-,13,TGTGCCAGCGCTAGAAGGGCGGAAGAGACCCAGTACTTC,CASARRAEETQYF
-,TRBV7-6,TRBJ1-2,-,13,TGTGCCAGCAGCCTCGACCTCGGAGGTGGCTACACCTTC,CASSLDLGGGYTF
-,TRBV7-2,TRBJ1-5,-,15,TGTGCCAGCAGCCCCCGGGGCGGGGCAAATCAGCCCCAGCATTTT,CASSPRGGANQPQHF
-,TRBV18,TRBJ1-2,-,15,TGTGCCAGCTCACCATTGGGCACTGAGGTTGGAGGCTACACCTTC,CASSPLGTEVGGYTF
-,TRBV4-2,TRBJ2-2,-,15,TGTGCCAGCAGCCCGGAACCACGGGACCTCCCTAAACTGTTTTTT,CASSPEPRDLPKLFF
-,TRBV5-5,TRBJ1-3,-,14,TGTGCCAGCAGCGGACTGCTCTCTGGAAACACCATATATTTT,CASSGLLSGNTIYF
TRBD2,TRBV27,TRBJ2-3,-,18,TGTGCCAGCAGTTTTGGAGTAGCGGGAGGCCTGAGCACAGATACGCAGTATTTT,CASSFGVAGGLSTDTQYF
-,TRBV7-9,TRBJ2-3,-,17,TGTGCCAGCAGCTTAGCGCTCGGCAGGGATGTAGCAGATACGCAGTATTTT,CASSLALGRDVADTQYF
TRBD1,TRBV19,TRBJ1-5,-,16,TGTGCCAGTAGTCCCCCGGGACAGGGGGCCGGTCAGCCCCAGCATTTT,CASSPPGQGAGQPQHF
-,TRBV10-3,TRBJ1-1,-,12,TGTGCCACCCTGACAGAAAACACTGAAGCTTTCTTT,CATLTENTEAFF
-,TRBV7-2,TRBJ2-5,-,15,TGTGCCAGCAGCTTAATATGGGCAGCCAAAGAGACCCAGTACTTC,CASSLIWAAKETQYF